The clone carrying this T cell receptor (beta chain) was detected once. Its matching antigen is unknown. TCRdb's copy holds only in-frame clones and misses some; the assay was immunoSEQ multiplex PCR. The table lists tens of thousands of clones, 84% of them singletons. The entry originates in a study of OX40 agonist ivuxolimab in advanced cancers. Study-wide context: One patient with hepatocellular carcinoma and two with cutaneous melanoma, three in all, had partial responses. Findings of the study overall: Clonal expansion among partial responders at 0.1-3.0 mg/kg ranked near the lowest. On average, a greater number of expanded clones characterised CD8+ T cells relative to CD4+.

The germline V gene has CDR1 SGHVT and CDR2 SQSDAQ. Unmatched junction bases numbered 6, after V lost 7 bases and J lost 2 bases. CDR3 size: 16 residues. V usage is TRBV7-4 and J usage is TRBJ2-3; 13 nucleotides align to TRBD2. Specimen: CD4+ or CD8+ T cells sorted from blood, collected in a trial of the OX40 agonist ivuxolimab. This TCR derives from an adult with an advanced solid tumor such as melanoma, head and neck, liver or kidney cancer. The CDR3 reads CASKRLAGGFTDTQYF. CDR3 coding DNA: TGTGCCAGCAAACGACTAGCGGGGGGTTTCACAGATACGCAGTATTTT.